One sample yielded the 19 T cell receptor beta chains listed below, sequenced in a study of blood T cell repertoires in COVID-19. Profiling relied on immunoSEQ multiplex PCR, and the TCRdb table lists in-frame clones only, not all of them. Among 100,000 or so clones listed, approximately 85% were seen once. Sequenced input: peripheral blood. These receptors were obtained from a man between 45 and 60 years old with acute or convalescent COVID-19.

This clone appeared once. The chain couples TRBV19 to TRBJ2-3; perhaps TRBD1 as D (5 bases). The CDR3 is made up of 16 amino acids. Trimming left V 3 bases short and J 4 bases short, with 17 bases between. CDR1 is LNHDA, CDR2 SQIVND, per germline (reference sequence). CDR3 sequence (DNA): TGTGCCAGTAGTATCCTGCTAGATTGGGGCTCAGATACGCAGTATTTT. Protein: CASSILLDWGSDTQYF.

The rearrangement uses TRBV6-5 and TRBJ2-3, with TRBD1 matching over 7 bases. The CDR3 loop spans 15 amino acids. Looked up from germline, CDR1 is MNHEY and CDR2 is SVGAGI. Trimming cost V 2 bases and J 1 base; bases outside gene matches: 3. Written as DNA, the CDR3 is TGTGCCAGCAGTTACAGGGGACAGCGCACAGATACGCAGTATTTT. This gives the protein CASSYRGQRTDTQYF.

The V call is TRBV6-5, the J call TRBJ2-2, with D maybe TRBD1 (6 bases). V was shortened by 6 bases and J by 6 bases, with 17 bases between the two germline ends. The CDR3 has 15 amino acids. The V gene's germline CDR1 is MNHEY and CDR2 SVGAGI. CDR3 coding DNA: TGTGCCAGCAGGCCCAACAGGGCCGTCGCCGGGGAGCTGTTTTTT. Its translation is CASRPNRAVAGELFF.

The chain carries TRBV25-1 and TRBJ1-6; 12 bases fit TRBD1. V gave up 6 bases and J gave up 7 bases; unmatched junction bases: 4. Germline V lookup: CDR1 MGHDK, CDR2 SYGVNS. The CDR3 is 15 amino acids. The CDR3: CASSPGQGANSPLHF. CDR3 sequence (DNA): TGTGCCAGCAGCCCGGGACAGGGGGCGAATTCACCCCTCCACTTT.

CDR3 DNA sequence: TGCGCCAGCAGCCAAGTGAAGACAGGGGTAACTTTTCAAGAGACCCAGTACTTC. Translation: CASSQVKTGVTFQETQYF. This chain links TRBV4-1 with TRBJ2-5; 8 bases align to TRBD1. CDR1 and CDR2 (germline): MGHRA, YSYEKL. There are 18 residues in the CDR3. V lost 1 base to trimming and J lost 2 bases; unmatched junction nucleotides: 12.

This rearrangement joins TRBV3-1 (or the pseudogene TRBV3-2) to TRBJ2-1, with 9 bases aligning to TRBD2. The CDR3 extends over 18 amino acids. Germline CDR1 reads LGHDT; CDR2 reads YNNKEL (reference sequence). V was pared by 0 bases and J by 0 bases, with 6 bases of the junction left unmatched. DNA of the CDR3: TGTGCCAGCAGCCAAGATAGACTAGCGGAAGCCTCCTACAATGAGCAGTTCTTC. It yields the protein CASSQDRLAEASYNEQFF.

Concerning this clone itself: The junction does not match germline at one end; this may be a read error. This chain uses TRBV15 with TRBJ1-2; 11 positions agree with TRBD1. CDR3 length: 15 amino acids. Germline lookup yields CDR1 LNHNV and CDR2 YYDKDF (reference sequence). CDR3 coding DNA: TGTGCCACCGAAGGACAGGGGGCCTTCCTCACCAGCCCGTCCTTC. It is translated as CATEGQGAFLTSPSF.

V and J are TRBV28 and TRBJ2-5; D might be TRBD2 (7 bases). Germline CDR1 and CDR2: MDHEN and SYDVKM. The CDR3 runs 14 residues. Trimming shortened V by 6 bases and J by 1 base, and 12 bases separated the two germline ends. The CDR3, as DNA: TGTGCCAGCAGCCGTGGGGGGGCCCAAGAGACCCAGTACTTC. Its protein is CASSRGGAQETQYF.

The rearrangement joins TRBV27 to TRBJ1-1; D gene uncertain. This CDR3 has 17 residues. The V end was cut by 4 bases, the J end by 0 bases, with 18 bases between. Looked up from germline, CDR1 is MNHEY and CDR2 is SMNVEV (reference sequence). As DNA, the CDR3 is TGTGCCAGCAGTTCCCCTCGCCTGACGGGAATGAACACTGAAGCTTTCTTT. As protein: CASSSPRLTGMNTEAFF.

This chain joins TRBV7-9 and TRBJ2-1; TRBD1 is a possible D gene (5 bases). CDR1 and CDR2 from the germline V gene are SEHNR and FQNEAQ (reference sequence). The CDR3 contains 16 residues. V lost 0 bases and J lost 5, with 14 bases in between. This CDR3 is CASSLAQGGQDNEQFF. CDR3 in DNA: TGTGCCAGCAGCTTAGCCCAGGGTGGGCAGGACAATGAGCAGTTCTTC. Variable domain in full (rest from reference TRBV7-9 and TRBJ2-1): DTGVSQNPRHKITKRGQNVTFRCDPISEHNRLYWYRQTLGQGPEFLTYFQNEAQLEKSRLLSDRFSAERPKGSFSTLEIQRTEQGDSAMYLCASSLAQGGQDNEQFFGPGTRLTVL.

The chain has TRBV6-6 and TRBJ2-3; D ambiguous. Trimming stripped 2 bases from V and 6 bases from J, with 3 bases between. The CDR3 has 11 residues. Looked up from germline, CDR1 is MNHNY and CDR2 is SVGAGI (reference sequence). CDR3 DNA: TGTGCCAGCAGTTACCCTGATACGCAGTATTTT. Encoded protein: CASSYPDTQYF.

The chain has TRBV7-6 and TRBJ1-2, with a weak D call TRBD1 (6 bases). The CDR3 extends over 13 amino acids. Germline V gene sequence: CDR1 SGHVS, CDR2 FNYEAQ. Between the trimmed V and J ends, which lost 5 bases and 4 bases, there was a span of 11 bases. CDR3 bases: TGTGCCAGCAGCGTACAGGGTGCCTATGGCTACACCTTC. Translating it yields CASSVQGAYGYTF.

The rearrangement links TRBV7-3 to TRBJ1-1, with 7 bases matching TRBD1. Per germline, CDR1 SGHTA and CDR2 FQGTGA. V shed 2 bases, J shed 4 bases, and the junction held 4 bases outside the gene matches. CDR3 length equals 14 residues. The CDR3 sequence: CASSLGRGVTEAFF. The CDR3 bases are TGTGCCAGCAGCTTAGGCAGGGGGGTCACTGAAGCTTTCTTT.

The chain has TRBV9 and TRBJ1-1; D unclear. V lost 0 bases, J lost 5 bases, and 8 bases lay in between. CDR3 length equals 13 residues. CDR1 and CDR2 (germline): SGDLS, YYNGEE. The CDR3 DNA reads TGTGCCAGCAGCGTAGATCAGAGGACTGAAGCTTTCTTT. Its protein product is CASSVDQRTEAFF. The full variable domain, with the rest looked up from reference TRBV9 and TRBJ1-1, is DSGVTQTPKHLITATGQRVTLRCSPRSGDLSVYWYQQSLDQGLQFLIQYYNGEERAKGNILERFSAQQFPDLHSELNLSSLELGDSALYFCASSVDQRTEAFFGQGTRLTVV.

The rearrangement uses TRBV7-9 and TRBJ1-3; a possible D gene is TRBD1 (6 bases). The germline CDR1 and CDR2 sequences are SEHNR and FQNEAQ (reference sequence). The CDR3 runs 14 residues. V dropped 3 bases and J dropped 4 bases, with 10 bases sitting between them. The CDR3 DNA follows: TGTGCCAGCAGCTTCGACAGGATCGGAAACACCATATATTTT. It encodes CASSFDRIGNTIYF.

The genes are TRBV11-2 and TRBJ2-1; 7 bases are shared with TRBD2. J was trimmed by 2 bases and V by 1 base; bases with no gene match: 2. Germline CDR1 and CDR2: SGHAT and FQNNGV. The CDR3 spans 15 residues. The CDR3 DNA is TGTGCCAGCAGCTTAGGCGGGGGTACCTACAATGAGCAGTTCTTC. Its translation: CASSLGGGTYNEQFF.

The chain employs TRBV5-1 and TRBJ1-1; 10 bases match TRBD1. The trim removed 4 bases at V and 1 base at J, leaving 10 bases unmatched. The CDR3 loop spans 17 amino acids. Germline V gives CDR1 SGHRS, CDR2 YFSETQ. CDR3 sequence (DNA): TGCGCCAGCAGCACCCAGGACAGGGGGGAGAAGAACACTGAAGCTTTCTTT. Its translation is CASSTQDRGEKNTEAFF.

The chain has TRBV11-2 and TRBJ2-1; 7 nucleotides agree with TRBD2. J gave up 10 bases and V 3 bases, and 9 bases lay outside the gene matches. The V gene's germline CDR1 is SGHAT and CDR2 FQNNGV. The CDR3 spans 14 residues. The CDR3 region has the DNA TGTGCCAGCAGCTTTGCTAGCGGAGCAACGGAGCAGTTCTTC. Amino acid sequence: CASSFASGATEQFF.

V and J are TRBV5-1 and TRBJ1-1; a weak D match, TRBD1 (5 bases). Germline-derived CDR1 and CDR2 are SGHRS and YFSETQ. The CDR3 covers 15 residues. V gave up 1 base and J gave up 3 bases, with 13 bases separating them. For the CDR3, the DNA is TGCGCCAGCAGCTTGAATTGGGGGAGGGACACTGAAGCTTTCTTT. This codes for CASSLNWGRDTEAFF.